This T cell receptor (beta chain) appears in the sequencing data of a study of CD8+ T cells in alopecia areata. Study in general: Each day, treated patients took oral tofacitinib twice, at 5 to 10 mg per dose. Scalp area affected, as a percentage, set the severity score of treated patients.

The treatment denotes: oral pan-JAK inhibitor, 5-10 mg twice daily. Whole-study findings and limits: Significant decreases in scalp clonality and expanded CD8+ clones followed tofacitinib treatment. TCR sharing across patients was less clear than in mice, possibly HLA-related.

From germline, CDR1 is MNHEY and CDR2 SMNVEV (reference sequence). CDR3 length equals 13 residues. Trimming took 3 bases from V and 7 from J, leaving 10 bases between them. The sequencing template was cDNA reverse transcribed from extracted RNA. Produced via immunoSEQ multiplex PCR; TCRdb's table is partial and in-frame only. The sample lists around 290,000 clones; roughly 60% were seen once. Worth noting for this clone: Its specificity is unknown.

The material was CD4+ T cells sorted from blood, obtained at week 24, from a patient treated with tofacitinib. The clonotype was recovered from a human donor with alopecia areata. This chain joins TRBV27 and TRBJ1-5; no definite D call. The CDR3 region is CASSFDFGQPQHF. CDR3 DNA sequence: TGTGCCAGCAGTTTTGATTTTGGGCAGCCCCAGCATTTT.